The sequence of this T cell receptor beta chain was determined in a study of blood T cell repertoires in COVID-19. As for the study in general: Samples of COVID-19 (acute and convalescent) were obtained from the United States, Italy and Spain. Sources were T cells, B-cell-depleted T cells, or PBMCs; the material itself was cDNA or gDNA.

The Seattle patients, enrolled during active infection, were followed longitudinally. The germline V gene encodes CDR1 LGHDT and CDR2 YNNKEL (reference sequence). Trimming pared 3 bases from V and 7 bases from J, leaving 10 bases between. CDR3 length equals 14 residues. Under the authors' procedure: Reference gene primer amplification in the assay estimated nucleated cell counts. Measured with immunoSEQ multiplex PCR; TCRdb has only the in-frame clones, and not every one. V and J calls and clone size are given by that table; D and trimming were obtained from the DNA. The table has about 180,000 clones, approximately 80% seen once.

The specimen sequenced was peripheral blood. The chain uses TRBV3-1 (or the pseudogene TRBV3-2) and TRBJ1-6; D is possibly TRBD1 (6 bases). This sequence originates from a woman in her thirties or forties with COVID-19, enrolled during active disease. The CDR3: CASSHRGWNSPLHF. Here the CDR3 DNA reads TGTGCCAGCAGCCACAGGGGTTGGAATTCACCCCTCCACTTT.